This TCR beta chain was captured in a study of blood T cells in healthy people across ages. The CDR3 runs to 15 residues. The ends were cut back, 0 bases at V and 5 bases at J, with 13 bases in the middle. Germline V gives CDR1 DFQATT, CDR2 SNEGSKA (reference sequence). Study observations and caveats: It was the long-lived donors that had more naive CD4+ cells and higher diversity than aged donors.

Together with a sample-barcoded 5' primer, a J-beta primer mix was included in a second PCR lasting about 6 to 11 cycles. Tags on each cDNA molecule came from a template-switch adaptor with 12 random nucleotides. Each CDR3 protein gets one entry after TCRdb re-called the 5' RACE reads with MiXCR. The sample includes roughly 1,000,000 distinct CDR3 sequences, approximately 25% seen only once; the top ten take 0.65% to 0.95%. This clonotype was counted only a few times. Its antigen is unidentified. The same sample was also used in a study of T cells of mothers and their children. That paper states: Donation came from three healthy Caucasian mothers together with their six children.

The sequence came from a girl aged 2-10 years in good health. V and J are TRBV20-1 and TRBJ1-4; possibly TRBD1 for D (6 bases). The specimen was blood. CDR3 coding DNA: TGCAGTGCTAGAGATTTCGCAGGGGCGAATGAAAAACTGTTTTTT. Its protein product is CSARDFAGANEKLFF.